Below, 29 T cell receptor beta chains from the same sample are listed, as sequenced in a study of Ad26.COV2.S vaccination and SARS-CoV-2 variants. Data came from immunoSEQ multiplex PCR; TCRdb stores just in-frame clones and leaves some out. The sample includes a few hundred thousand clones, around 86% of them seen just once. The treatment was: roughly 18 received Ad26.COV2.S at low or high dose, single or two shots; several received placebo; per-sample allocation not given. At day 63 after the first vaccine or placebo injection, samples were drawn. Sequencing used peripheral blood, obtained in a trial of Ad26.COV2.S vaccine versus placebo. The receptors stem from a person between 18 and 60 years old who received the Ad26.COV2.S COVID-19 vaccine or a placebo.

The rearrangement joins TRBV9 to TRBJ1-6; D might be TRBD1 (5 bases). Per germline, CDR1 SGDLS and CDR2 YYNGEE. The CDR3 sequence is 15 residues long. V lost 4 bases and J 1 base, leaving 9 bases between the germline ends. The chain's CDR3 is CASSTEGSYNSPLHF. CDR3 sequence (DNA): TGTGCCAGCAGCACCGAGGGGTCCTATAATTCACCCCTCCACTTT.

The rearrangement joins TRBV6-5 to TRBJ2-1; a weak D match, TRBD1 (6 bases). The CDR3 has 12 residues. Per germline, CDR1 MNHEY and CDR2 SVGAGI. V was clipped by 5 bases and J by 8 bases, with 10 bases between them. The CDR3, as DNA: TGTGCCAGCAGTCTCGACAGGTATGAGCAGTTCTTC. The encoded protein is CASSLDRYEQFF.

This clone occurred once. CDR3 in amino acids: CASRVGEQETQYF. The DNA of the CDR3 is TGTGCCAGCAGGGTCGGGGAGCAAGAGACCCAGTACTTC. V gene TRBV5-4 combines with J gene TRBJ2-5, with a tentative D call TRBD2 (5 bases). V dropped 5 bases and J dropped 2 bases, with 10 bases sitting between them. From germline, CDR1 is SGHNT and CDR2 YYREEE (reference sequence). This CDR3 region has 13 residues. The complete variable domain, with remaining parts taken from reference TRBV5-4 and TRBJ2-5, reads ETGVTQSPTHLIKTRGQQVTLRCSSQSGHNTVSWYQQALGQGPQFIFQYYREEENGRGNFPPRFSGLQFPNYSSELNVNALELDDSALYLCASRVGEQETQYFGPGTRLLVL.

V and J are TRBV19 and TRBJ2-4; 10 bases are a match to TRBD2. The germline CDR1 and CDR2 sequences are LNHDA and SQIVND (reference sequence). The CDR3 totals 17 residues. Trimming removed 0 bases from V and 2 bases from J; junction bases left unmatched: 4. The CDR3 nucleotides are TGTGCCAGTAGTATAGATGCTAGCGGGGGCCCCAAAAACATTCAGTACTTC. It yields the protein CASSIDASGGPKNIQYF. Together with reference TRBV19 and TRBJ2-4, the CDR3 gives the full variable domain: DGGITQSPKYLFRKEGQNVTLSCEQNLNHDAMYWYRQDPGQGLRLIYYSQIVNDFQKGDIAEGYSVSREKKESFPLTVTSAQKNPTAFYLCASSIDASGGPKNIQYFGAGTRLSVL.

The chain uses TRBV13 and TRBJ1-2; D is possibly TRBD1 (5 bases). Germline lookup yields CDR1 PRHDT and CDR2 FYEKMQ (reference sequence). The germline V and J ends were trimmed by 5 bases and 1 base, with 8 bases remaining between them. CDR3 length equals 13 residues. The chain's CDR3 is CASSRQNNYGYTF. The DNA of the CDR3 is TGTGCCAGCAGCCGACAGAATAACTATGGCTACACCTTC.

The CDR3 sequence is CASSPRSGRRNYGYTF. In nucleotides, the CDR3 is TGTGCCAGCAGCCCCCGATCAGGGAGACGAAACTATGGCTACACCTTC. The chain has TRBV3-1 (or the pseudogene TRBV3-2) and TRBJ1-2, with a tentative D call TRBD1 (5 bases). The CDR3 length is 16 residues. Germline-derived CDR1 and CDR2 are LGHDT and YNNKEL (reference sequence). With 4 bases removed from V and 2 bases from J, the gap between germline ends came to 17 bases.

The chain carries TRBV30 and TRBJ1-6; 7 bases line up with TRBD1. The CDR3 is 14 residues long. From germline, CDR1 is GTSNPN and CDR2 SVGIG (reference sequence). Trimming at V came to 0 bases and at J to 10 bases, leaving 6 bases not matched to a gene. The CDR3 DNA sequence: TGTGCCTGGAGTGTAAACAGGGGTGACTCACCCCTCCACTTT. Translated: CAWSVNRGDSPLHF.

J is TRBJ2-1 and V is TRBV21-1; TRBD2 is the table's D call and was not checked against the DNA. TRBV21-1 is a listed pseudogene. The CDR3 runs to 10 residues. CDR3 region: CASSTNEQFF. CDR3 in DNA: TGTGCCAGCAGCACGAATGAGCAGTTCTTC.

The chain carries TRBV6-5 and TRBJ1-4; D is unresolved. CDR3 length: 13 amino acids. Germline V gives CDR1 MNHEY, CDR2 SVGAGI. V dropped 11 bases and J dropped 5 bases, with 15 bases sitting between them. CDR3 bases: TGTGCCGCCGCATCCCAGAGGAATGAAAAACTGTTTTTT. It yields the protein CAAASQRNEKLFF.

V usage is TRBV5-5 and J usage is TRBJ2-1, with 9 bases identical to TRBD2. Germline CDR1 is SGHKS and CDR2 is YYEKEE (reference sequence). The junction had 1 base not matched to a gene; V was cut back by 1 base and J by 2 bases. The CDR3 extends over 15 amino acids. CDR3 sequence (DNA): TGTGCCAGCAGCTTGCCTAGCGGGACCTACAATGAGCAGTTCTTC. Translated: CASSLPSGTYNEQFF.

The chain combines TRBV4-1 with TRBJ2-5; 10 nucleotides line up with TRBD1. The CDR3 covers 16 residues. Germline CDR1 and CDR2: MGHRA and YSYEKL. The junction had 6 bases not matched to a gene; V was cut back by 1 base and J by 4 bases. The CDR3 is CASSQGRQGAGETQYF. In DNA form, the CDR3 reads TGCGCCAGCAGCCAAGGGAGACAGGGGGCTGGAGAGACCCAGTACTTC.

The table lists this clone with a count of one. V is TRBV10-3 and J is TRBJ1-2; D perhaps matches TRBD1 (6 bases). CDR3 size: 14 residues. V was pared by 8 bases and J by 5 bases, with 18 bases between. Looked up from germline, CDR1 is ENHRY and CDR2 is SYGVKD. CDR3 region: CAIGGTLVGYGYTF. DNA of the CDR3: TGTGCCATCGGAGGGACACTGGTTGGGTATGGCTACACCTTC.

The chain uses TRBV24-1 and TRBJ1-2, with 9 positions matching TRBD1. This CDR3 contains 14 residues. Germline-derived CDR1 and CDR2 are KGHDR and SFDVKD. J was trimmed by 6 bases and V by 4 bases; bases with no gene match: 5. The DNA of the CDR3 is TGTGCCACCAGTGACCTGGACAGGGGAGATGGCTACACCTTC. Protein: CATSDLDRGDGYTF.

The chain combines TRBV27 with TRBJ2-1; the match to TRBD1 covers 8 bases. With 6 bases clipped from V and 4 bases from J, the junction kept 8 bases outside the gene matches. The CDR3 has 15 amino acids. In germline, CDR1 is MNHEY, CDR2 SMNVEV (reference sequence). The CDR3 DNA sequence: TGTGCCAGCAGCCAGGACAGGGCCTCATACAATGAGCAGTTCTTC. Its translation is CASSQDRASYNEQFF.

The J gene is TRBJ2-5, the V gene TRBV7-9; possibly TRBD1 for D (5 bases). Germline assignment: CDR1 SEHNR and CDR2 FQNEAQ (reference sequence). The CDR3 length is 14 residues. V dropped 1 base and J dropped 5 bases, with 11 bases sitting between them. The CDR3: CASSLEGRTETQYF. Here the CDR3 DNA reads TGTGCCAGCAGCTTAGAGGGGCGTACGGAGACCCAGTACTTC.

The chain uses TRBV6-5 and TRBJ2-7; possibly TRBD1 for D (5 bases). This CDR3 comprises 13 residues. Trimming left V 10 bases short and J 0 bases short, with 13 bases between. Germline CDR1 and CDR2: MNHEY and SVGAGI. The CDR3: CAIQGWDSYEQYF. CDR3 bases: TGTGCCATCCAGGGTTGGGACTCCTACGAGCAGTACTTC.

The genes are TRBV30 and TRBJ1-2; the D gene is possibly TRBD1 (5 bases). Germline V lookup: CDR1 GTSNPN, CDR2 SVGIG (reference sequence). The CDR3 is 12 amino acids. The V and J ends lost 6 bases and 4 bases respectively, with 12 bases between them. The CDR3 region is CACRRDPYGYTF. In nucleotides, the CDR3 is TGTGCCTGCCGACGGGACCCCTATGGCTACACCTTC.

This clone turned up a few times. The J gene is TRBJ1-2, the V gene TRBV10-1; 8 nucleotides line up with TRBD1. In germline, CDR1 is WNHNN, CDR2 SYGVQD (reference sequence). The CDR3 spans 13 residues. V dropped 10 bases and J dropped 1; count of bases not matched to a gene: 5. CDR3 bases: TGCGCCAACTCCGGGACAGGTAACTATGGCTACACCTTC. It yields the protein CANSGTGNYGYTF.

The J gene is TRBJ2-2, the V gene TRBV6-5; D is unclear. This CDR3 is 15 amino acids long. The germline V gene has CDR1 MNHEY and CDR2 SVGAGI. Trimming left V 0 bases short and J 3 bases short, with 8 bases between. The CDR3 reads CASSYSPQDTGELFF. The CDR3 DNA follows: TGTGCCAGCAGTTACTCCCCGCAGGACACCGGGGAGCTGTTTTTT.

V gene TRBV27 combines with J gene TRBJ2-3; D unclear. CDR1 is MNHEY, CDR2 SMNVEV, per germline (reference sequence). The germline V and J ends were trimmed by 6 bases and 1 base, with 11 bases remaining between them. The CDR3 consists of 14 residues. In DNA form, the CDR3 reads TGTGCCAGCAGCCCGACGGGTCGCACAGATACGCAGTATTTT. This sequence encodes CASSPTGRTDTQYF.

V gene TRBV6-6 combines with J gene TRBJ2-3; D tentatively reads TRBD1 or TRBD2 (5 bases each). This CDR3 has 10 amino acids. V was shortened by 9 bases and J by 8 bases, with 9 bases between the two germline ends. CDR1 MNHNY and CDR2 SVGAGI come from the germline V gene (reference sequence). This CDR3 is CASWGSTQYF. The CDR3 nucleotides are TGTGCCAGTTGGGGGTCTACGCAGTATTTT.

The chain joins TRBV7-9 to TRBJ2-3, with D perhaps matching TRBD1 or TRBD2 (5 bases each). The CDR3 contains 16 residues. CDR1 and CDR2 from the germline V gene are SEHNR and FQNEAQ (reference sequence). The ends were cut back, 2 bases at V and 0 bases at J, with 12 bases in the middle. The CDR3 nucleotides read TGTGCCAGCAGCTTACGGGGCACGGTTAGCACAGATACGCAGTATTTT. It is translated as CASSLRGTVSTDTQYF.

The CDR3 sequence is CASSVDRGEQFF. CDR3 bases: TGTGCCAGCAGCGTAGACCGGGGTGAGCAGTTCTTC. The V call is TRBV9, the J call TRBJ2-1, with D possibly TRBD2 on 5 matching bases. The ends were cut back, 0 bases at V and 9 bases at J, with 7 bases in the middle. Germline V gene lookup returns CDR1 SGDLS and CDR2 YYNGEE. This CDR3 spans 12 amino acids.

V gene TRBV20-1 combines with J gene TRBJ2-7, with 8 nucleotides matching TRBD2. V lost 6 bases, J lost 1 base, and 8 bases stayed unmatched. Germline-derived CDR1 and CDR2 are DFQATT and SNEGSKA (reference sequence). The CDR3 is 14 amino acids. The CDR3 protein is CSASPGLESYEQYF. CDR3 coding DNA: TGCAGTGCCAGTCCGGGACTAGAGTCCTACGAGCAGTACTTC.

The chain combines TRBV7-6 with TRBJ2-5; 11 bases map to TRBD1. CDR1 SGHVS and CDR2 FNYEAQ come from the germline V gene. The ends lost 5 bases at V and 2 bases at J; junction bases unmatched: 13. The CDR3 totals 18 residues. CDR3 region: CASSRLPGTGGKQETQYF. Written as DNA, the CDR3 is TGTGCCAGCAGCCGACTCCCCGGGACAGGGGGAAAACAAGAGACCCAGTACTTC. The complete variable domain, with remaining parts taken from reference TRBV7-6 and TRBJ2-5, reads GAGVSQSPRYKVTKRGQDVALRCDPISGHVSLYWYRQALGQGPEFLTYFNYEAQQDKSGLPNDRFSAERPEGSISTLTIQRTEQRDSAMYRCASSRLPGTGGKQETQYFGPGTRLLVL.

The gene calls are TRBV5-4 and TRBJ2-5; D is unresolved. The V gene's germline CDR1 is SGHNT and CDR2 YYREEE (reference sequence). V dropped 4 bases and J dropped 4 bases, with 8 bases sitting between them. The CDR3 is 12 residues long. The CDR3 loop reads CASSILGETQYF. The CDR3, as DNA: TGTGCCAGCAGCATCCTAGGAGAGACCCAGTACTTC.

CDR3 coding DNA: TGTGCCAGTAGTATTTGGGGCTATGGCTACACCTTC. Its translation is CASSIWGYGYTF. This rearrangement joins TRBV19 to TRBJ1-2; D gene uncertain. Germline lookup yields CDR1 LNHDA and CDR2 SQIVND (reference sequence). This CDR3 has 12 amino acids. Trimming removed 3 bases from V and 4 bases from J, with 6 bases in between.

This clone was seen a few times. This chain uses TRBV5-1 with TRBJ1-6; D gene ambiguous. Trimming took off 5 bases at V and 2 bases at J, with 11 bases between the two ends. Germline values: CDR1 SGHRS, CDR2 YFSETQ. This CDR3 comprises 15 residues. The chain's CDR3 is CASRTDIAYNSPLHF. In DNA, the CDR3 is TGCGCCAGCAGAACAGATATTGCCTATAATTCACCCCTCCACTTT.

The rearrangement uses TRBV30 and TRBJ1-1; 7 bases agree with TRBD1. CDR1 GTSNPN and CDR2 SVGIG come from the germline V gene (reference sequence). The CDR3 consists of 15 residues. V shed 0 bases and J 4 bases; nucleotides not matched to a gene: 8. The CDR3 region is CAWSVPNRGRTEAFF. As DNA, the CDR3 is TGTGCCTGGAGTGTCCCAAACAGGGGTCGCACTGAAGCTTTCTTT.